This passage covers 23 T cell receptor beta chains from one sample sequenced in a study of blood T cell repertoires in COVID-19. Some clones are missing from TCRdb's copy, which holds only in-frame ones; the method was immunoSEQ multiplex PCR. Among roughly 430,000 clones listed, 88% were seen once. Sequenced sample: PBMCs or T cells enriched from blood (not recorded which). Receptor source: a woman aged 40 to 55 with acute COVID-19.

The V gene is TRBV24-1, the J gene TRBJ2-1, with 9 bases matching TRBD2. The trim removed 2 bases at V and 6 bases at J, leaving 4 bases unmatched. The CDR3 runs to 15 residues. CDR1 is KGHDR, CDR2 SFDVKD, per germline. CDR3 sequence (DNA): TGTGCCACCAGTGATTCTAGCGGGATTTCCAATGAGCAGTTCTTC. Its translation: CATSDSSGISNEQFF.

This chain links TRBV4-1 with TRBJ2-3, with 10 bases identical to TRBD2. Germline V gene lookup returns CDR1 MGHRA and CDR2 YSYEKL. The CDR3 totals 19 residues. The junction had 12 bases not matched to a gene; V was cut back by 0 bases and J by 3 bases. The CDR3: CASSQDDLQRGGWTDTQYF. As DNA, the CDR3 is TGCGCCAGCAGCCAAGATGACCTCCAGCGGGGGGGATGGACAGATACGCAGTATTTT.

The CDR3 nucleotides are TGTGCCAGTAGTATGTATAGGCGGATGAATCAGCCCCAGCATTTT. Translation gives CASSMYRRMNQPQHF. The rearrangement uses TRBV19 and TRBJ1-5; D is unclear. CDR1 and CDR2 from the germline V gene are LNHDA and SQIVND (reference sequence). CDR3 size: 15 residues. Deletions cut 3 bases from V and 4 bases from J, with 13 bases between.

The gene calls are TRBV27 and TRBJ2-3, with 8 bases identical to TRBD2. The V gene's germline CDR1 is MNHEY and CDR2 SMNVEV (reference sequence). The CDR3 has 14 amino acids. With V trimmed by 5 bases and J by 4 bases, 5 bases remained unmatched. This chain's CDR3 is CASSTGGGADTQYF. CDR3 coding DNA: TGTGCCAGCAGTACGGGGGGGGGCGCAGATACGCAGTATTTT.

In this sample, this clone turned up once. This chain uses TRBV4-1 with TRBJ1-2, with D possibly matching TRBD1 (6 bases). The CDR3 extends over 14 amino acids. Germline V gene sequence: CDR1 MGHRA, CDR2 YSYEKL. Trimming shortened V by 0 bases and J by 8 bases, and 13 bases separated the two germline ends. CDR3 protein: CASSQEGNRAGYTF. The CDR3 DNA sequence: TGCGCCAGCAGCCAAGAGGGGAACAGGGCCGGCTACACCTTC.

CDR3 sequence reads: CASSQKGARAEAFF. CDR3 in DNA: TGTGCCAGCAGTCAAAAGGGGGCGCGAGCTGAAGCTTTCTTT. The V call is TRBV2, the J call TRBJ1-1; TRBD1 matches at 7 bases. CDR3 size: 14 residues. The V segment lost 5 bases and the J segment 6 bases; nucleotides outside the gene matches: 9. Germline V gives CDR1 SNHLY, CDR2 FYNNEI. Filled out from reference TRBV2 and TRBJ1-1, the complete variable domain reads EPEVTQTPSHQVTQMGQEVILRCVPISNHLYFYWYRQILGQKVEFLVSFYNNEISEKSEIFDDQFSVERPDGSNFTLKIRSTKLEDSAMYFCASSQKGARAEAFFGQGTRLTVV.

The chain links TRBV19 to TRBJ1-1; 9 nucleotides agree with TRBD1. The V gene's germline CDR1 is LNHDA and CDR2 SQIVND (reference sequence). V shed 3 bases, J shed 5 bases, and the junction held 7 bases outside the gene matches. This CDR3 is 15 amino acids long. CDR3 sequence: CASSIAGQGTTEAFF. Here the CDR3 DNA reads TGTGCCAGTAGTATTGCCGGACAGGGGACTACTGAAGCTTTCTTT.

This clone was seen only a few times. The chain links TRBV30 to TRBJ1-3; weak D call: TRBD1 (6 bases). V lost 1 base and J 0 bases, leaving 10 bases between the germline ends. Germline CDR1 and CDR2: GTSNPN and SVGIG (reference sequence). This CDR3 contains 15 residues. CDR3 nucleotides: TGTGCCTGGAGTGGACAGGCCTTCTCTGGAAACACCATATATTTT. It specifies CAWSGQAFSGNTIYF.

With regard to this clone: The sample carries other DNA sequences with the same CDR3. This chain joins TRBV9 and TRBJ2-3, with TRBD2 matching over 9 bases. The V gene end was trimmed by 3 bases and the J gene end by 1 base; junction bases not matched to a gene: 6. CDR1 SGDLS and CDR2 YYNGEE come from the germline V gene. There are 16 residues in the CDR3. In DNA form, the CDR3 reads TGTGCCAGCAGCGGTGGGTTAGCGGGGGGCACAGATACGCAGTATTTT. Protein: CASSGGLAGGTDTQYF.

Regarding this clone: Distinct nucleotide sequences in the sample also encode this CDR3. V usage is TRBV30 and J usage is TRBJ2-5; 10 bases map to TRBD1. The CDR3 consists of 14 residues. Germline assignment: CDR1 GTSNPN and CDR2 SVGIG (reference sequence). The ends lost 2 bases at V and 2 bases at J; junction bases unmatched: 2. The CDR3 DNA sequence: TGTGCCTGGAGTTCGGACAGGGGGCAAGAGACCCAGTACTTC. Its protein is CAWSSDRGQETQYF.

CDR3 loop: CAWSVAQPQHF. The CDR3 DNA sequence: TGTGCCTGGAGTGTAGCTCAGCCCCAGCATTTT. This chain links TRBV30 with TRBJ1-5; D unresolved. The CDR3 totals 11 residues. V lost 0 bases and J lost 6, with 3 bases in between. Germline CDR1 GTSNPN, CDR2 SVGIG (reference sequence).

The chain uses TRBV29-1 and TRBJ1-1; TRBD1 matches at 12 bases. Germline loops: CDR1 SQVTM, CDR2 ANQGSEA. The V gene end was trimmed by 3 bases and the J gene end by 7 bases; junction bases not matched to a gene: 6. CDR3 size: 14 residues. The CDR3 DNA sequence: TGCAGCGTTGACGGGGACAGGGGGCCTGATGAAGCTTTCTTT. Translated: CSVDGDRGPDEAFF. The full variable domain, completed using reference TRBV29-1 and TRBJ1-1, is SAVISQKPSRDICQRGTSLTIQCQVDSQVTMMFWYRQQPGQSLTLIATANQGSEATYESGFVIDKFPISRPNLTFSTLTVSNMSPEDSSIYLCSVDGDRGPDEAFFGQGTRLTVV.

The chain's CDR3 is CASSYDSTYEQYF. The CDR3 coding sequence is TGTGCCAGCAGCTACGACAGTACGTACGAGCAGTACTTC. The chain recombines TRBV5-4 with TRBJ2-7; D is perhaps TRBD1 (5 bases). The CDR3 consists of 13 residues. Germline V gene lookup returns CDR1 SGHNT and CDR2 YYREEE (reference sequence). The V end was cut by 3 bases, the J end by 4 bases, with 11 bases between.

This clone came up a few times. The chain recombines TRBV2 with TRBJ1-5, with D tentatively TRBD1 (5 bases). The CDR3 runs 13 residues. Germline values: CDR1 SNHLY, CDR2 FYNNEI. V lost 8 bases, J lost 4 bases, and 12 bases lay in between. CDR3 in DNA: TGTGCCAGCCAGGGACTTCTAAATCAGCCCCAGCATTTT. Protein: CASQGLLNQPQHF.

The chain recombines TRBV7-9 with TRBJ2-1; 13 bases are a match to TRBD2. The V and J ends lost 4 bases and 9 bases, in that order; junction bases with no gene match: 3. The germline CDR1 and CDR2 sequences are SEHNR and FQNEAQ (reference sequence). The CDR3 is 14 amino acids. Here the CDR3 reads CASSSRTSGGEQFF. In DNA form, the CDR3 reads TGTGCCAGCAGCTCCCGGACTAGCGGGGGTGAGCAGTTCTTC.

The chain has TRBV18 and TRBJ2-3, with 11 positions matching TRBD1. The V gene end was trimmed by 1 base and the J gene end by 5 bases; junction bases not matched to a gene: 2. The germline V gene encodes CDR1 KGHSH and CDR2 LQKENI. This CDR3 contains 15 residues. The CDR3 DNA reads TGTGCCAGCTCACCACGGGACAGGGGGGGAGATACGCAGTATTTT. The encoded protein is CASSPRDRGGDTQYF.

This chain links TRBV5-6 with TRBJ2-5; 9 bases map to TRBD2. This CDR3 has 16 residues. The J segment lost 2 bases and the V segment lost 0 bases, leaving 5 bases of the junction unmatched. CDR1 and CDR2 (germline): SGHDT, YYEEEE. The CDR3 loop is CASSLVLAGGQETQYF. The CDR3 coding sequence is TGTGCCAGCAGCTTGGTATTGGCGGGGGGGCAAGAGACCCAGTACTTC.

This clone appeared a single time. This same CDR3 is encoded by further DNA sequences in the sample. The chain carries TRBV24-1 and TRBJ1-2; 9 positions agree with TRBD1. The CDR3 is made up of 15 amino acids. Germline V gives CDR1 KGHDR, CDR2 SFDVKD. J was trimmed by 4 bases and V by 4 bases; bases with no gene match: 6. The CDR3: CATSDPGTGTYGYTF. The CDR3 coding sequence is TGTGCCACCAGTGACCCCGGGACAGGGACCTATGGCTACACCTTC.

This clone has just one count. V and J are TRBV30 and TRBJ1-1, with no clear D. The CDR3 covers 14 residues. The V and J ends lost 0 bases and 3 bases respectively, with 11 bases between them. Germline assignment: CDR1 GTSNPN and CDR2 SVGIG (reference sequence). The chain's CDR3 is CAWSVSSLDTEAFF. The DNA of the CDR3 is TGTGCCTGGAGTGTATCTTCACTCGACACTGAAGCTTTCTTT.

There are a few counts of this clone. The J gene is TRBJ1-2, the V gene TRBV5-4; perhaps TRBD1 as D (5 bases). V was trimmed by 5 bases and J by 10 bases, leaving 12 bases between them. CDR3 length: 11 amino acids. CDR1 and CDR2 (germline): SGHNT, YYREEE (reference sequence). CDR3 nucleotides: TGTGCCAGCAGTACCCCAGGGCCCTACACCTTC. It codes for CASSTPGPYTF.

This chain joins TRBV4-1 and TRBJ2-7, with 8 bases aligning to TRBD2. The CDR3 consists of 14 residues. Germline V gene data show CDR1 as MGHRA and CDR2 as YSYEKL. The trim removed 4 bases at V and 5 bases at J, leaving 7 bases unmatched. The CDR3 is CASSPTWTSHEQYF. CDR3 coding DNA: TGCGCCAGCAGCCCGACCTGGACTAGCCACGAGCAGTACTTC.

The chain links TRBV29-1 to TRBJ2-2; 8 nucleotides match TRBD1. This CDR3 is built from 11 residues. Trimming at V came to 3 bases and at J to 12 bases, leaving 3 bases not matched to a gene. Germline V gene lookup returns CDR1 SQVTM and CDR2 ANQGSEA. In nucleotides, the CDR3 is TGCAGCGTTGATAGGACAGGGCAGCTGTTTTTT. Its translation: CSVDRTGQLFF.

Here the CDR3 reads CAWSALRTGTGNTIYF. The CDR3 DNA reads as TGTGCCTGGAGTGCCCTTCGGACAGGGACTGGAAACACCATATATTTT. V is TRBV30 and J is TRBJ1-3; 8 nucleotides match TRBD1. V was pared by 1 base and J by 2 bases, with 7 bases of the junction left unmatched. The CDR3 spans 16 residues. In germline, CDR1 is GTSNPN, CDR2 SVGIG (reference sequence).